This T cell receptor (beta chain) was identified during a study of blood T cells in healthy people across ages. A sample-barcoded 5' primer and a J-beta primer mix were used in a second PCR of roughly 7 to 11 cycles. Tags on each cDNA molecule came from a template-switch adaptor with 12 random nucleotides. TCRdb redid the calling of the 5' RACE reads with MiXCR, one entry per CDR3 protein. Of 700,000 to 900,000 distinct CDR3 sequences listed, around 24% are singletons. Study results and limitations: There was no known CMV status for donors, so expanded clonotype changes were possibly confounded. Compared with aged donors, long-lived donors showed fewer expanded clones, suggesting selection.

This clonotype came up a few times. Antigen unknown. This sample was also put to use in a study of T cells of mothers and their children.

The sequenced sample consisted of blood. This receptor was identified in a boy aged 5-17 years in good health.

This CDR3 reads CASSLGLALTYEQYF. The CDR3 DNA reads TGTGCCAGCAGCCTTGGACTAGCTTTGACCTACGAGCAGTACTTC. The V gene is TRBV3-1, the J gene TRBJ2-5, with 8 bases fitting TRBD2. The DNA end is more similar to TRBJ2-7, so the J call may be wrong. Germline V gene sequence: CDR1 LGHDT, CDR2 YNNKEL (reference sequence). The CDR3 has 15 amino acids.